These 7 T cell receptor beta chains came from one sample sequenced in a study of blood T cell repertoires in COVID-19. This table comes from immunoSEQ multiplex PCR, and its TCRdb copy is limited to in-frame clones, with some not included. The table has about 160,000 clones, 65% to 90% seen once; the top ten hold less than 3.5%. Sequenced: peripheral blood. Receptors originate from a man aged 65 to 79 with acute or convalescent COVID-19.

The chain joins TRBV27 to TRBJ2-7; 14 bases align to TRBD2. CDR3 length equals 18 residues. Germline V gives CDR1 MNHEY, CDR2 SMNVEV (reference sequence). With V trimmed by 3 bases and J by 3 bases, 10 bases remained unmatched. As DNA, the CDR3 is TGTGCCAGCAGTTTTGGCAGGAGGGGACTAGCGGGAGTCTACGAGCAGTACTTC. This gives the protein CASSFGRRGLAGVYEQYF.

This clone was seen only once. CDR3 in amino acids: CASRGTSEYTGELFF. The CDR3 bases are TGCGCCAGCAGGGGGACTAGCGAGTACACCGGGGAGCTGTTTTTT. The chain has TRBV10-2 and TRBJ2-2, with 10 positions matching TRBD2. The CDR3 extends over 15 amino acids. Germline V gene data show CDR1 as WSHSY and CDR2 as SAAADI. Trimming at V came to 6 bases and at J to 3 bases, leaving 4 bases not matched to a gene.

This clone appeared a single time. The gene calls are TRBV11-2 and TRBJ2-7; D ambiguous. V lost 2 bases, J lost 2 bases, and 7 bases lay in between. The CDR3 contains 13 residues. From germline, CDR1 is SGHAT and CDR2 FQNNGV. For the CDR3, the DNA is TGTGCCAGCAGCTTAACAGCTCCCTACGAGCAGTACTTC. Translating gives CASSLTAPYEQYF.

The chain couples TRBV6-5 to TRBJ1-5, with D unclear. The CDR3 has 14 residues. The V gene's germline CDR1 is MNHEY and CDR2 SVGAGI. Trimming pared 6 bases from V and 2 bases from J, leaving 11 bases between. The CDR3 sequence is CASSLPQGNQPQHF. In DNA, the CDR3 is TGTGCCAGCAGCCTCCCTCAGGGCAATCAGCCCCAGCATTTT.

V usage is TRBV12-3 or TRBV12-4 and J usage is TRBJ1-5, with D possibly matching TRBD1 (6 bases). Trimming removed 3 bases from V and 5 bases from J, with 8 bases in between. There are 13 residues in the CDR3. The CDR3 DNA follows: TGTGCCAGCAGTTTGGCAGGGGATCAGCCCCAGCATTTT. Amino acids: CASSLAGDQPQHF.

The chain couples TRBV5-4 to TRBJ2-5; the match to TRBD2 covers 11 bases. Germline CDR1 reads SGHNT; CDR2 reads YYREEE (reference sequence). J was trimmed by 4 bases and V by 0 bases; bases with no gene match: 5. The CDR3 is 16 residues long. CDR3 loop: CASSLGGLAGGETQYF. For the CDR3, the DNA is TGTGCCAGCAGCTTGGGGGGGCTAGCGGGAGGAGAGACCCAGTACTTC.

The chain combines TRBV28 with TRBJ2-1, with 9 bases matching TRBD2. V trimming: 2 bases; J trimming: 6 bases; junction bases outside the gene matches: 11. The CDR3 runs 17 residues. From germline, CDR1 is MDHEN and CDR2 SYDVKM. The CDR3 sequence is CASSLSRIAGEGNEQFF. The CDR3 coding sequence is TGTGCCAGCAGTTTAAGCAGAATAGCGGGAGAGGGCAATGAGCAGTTCTTC.